This TCR beta chain was recovered during a study of cytomegalovirus exposure and HLA in healthy donors. The PCR ran on 60 Vbeta and 13 Jbeta primers. Sequencing used immunoSEQ multiplex PCR; TCRdb keeps in-frame clones, though not all of them. Among over 120,000 clones, roughly 10% were seen once, and the ten largest hold under 2%. Study-level points and caveats: Cytomegalovirus association was listed for about 150 TCR beta chains. Within an earlier analysis, most TCR beta V segments proved productive either about 90% or about 30% of the time. There were reportedly fewer N-insertions in an Asian-associated ancestry cluster than the approximately 600-donor mean, in a later analysis.

The CDR3 is made up of 17 amino acids. Per the germline V gene, CDR1 is SGDLS and CDR2 is YYNGEE. In regard to this clone: Antigen specificity is unknown. The junction and the germline gene differ at one end; a read error may be behind it. Other nucleotide sequences in the sample specify the same CDR3.

The donors, nominally healthy at sampling, likely had unrecorded immune exposures. This receptor was identified in a man aged 45-65 years in good health and CMV-seronegative. The chain uses TRBV9 and TRBJ1-4, with D hard to call. The sequenced sample was PBMCs. The CDR3: CASSSGPTGGTNEKLFF. The CDR3 DNA reads as TGTGCCAGCAGCTCAGGACCCACGGGAGGAACTAATGAAAAGCTGTTTTTT.